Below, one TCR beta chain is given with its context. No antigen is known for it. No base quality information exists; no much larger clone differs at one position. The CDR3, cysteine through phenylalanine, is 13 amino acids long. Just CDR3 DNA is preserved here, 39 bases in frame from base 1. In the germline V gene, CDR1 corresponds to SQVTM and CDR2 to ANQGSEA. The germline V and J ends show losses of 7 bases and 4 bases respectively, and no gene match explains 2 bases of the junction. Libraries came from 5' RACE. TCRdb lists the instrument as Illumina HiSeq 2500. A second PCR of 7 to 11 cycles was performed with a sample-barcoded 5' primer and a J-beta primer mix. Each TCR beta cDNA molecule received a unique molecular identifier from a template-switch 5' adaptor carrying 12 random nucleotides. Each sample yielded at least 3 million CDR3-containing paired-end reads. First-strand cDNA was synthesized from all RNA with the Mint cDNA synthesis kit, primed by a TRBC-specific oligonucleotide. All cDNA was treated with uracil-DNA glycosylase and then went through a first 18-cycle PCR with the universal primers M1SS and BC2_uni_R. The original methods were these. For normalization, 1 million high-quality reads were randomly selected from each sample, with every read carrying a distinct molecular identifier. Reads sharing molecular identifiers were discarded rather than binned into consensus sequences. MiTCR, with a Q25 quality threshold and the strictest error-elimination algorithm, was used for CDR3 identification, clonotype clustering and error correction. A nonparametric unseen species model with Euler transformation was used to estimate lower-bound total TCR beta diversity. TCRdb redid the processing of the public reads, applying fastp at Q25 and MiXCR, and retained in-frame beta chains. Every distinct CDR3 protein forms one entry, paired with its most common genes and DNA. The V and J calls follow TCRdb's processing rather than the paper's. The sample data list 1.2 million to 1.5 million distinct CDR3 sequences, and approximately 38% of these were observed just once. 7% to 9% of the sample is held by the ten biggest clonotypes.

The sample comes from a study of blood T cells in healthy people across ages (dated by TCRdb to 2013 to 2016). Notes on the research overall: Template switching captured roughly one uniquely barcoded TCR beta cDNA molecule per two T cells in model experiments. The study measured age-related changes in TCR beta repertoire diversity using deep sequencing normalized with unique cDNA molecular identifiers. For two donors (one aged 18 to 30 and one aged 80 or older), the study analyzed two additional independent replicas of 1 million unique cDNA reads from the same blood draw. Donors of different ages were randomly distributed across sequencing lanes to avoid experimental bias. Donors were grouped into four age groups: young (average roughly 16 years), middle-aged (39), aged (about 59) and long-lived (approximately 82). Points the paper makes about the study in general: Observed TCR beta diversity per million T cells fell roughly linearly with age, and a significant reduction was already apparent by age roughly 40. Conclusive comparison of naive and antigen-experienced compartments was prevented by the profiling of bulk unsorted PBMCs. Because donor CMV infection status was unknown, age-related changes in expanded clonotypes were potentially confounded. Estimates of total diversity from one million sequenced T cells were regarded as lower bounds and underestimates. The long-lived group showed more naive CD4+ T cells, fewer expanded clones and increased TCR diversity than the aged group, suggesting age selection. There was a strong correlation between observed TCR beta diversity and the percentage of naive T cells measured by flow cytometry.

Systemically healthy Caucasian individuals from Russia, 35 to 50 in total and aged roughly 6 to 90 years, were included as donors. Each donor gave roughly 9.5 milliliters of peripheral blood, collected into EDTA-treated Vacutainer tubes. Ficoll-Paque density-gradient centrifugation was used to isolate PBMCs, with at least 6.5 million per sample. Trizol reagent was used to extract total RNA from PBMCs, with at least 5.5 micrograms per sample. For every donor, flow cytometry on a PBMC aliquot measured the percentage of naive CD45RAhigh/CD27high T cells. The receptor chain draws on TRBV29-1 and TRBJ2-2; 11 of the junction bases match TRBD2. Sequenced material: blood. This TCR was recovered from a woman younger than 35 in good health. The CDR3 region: CSALAGGTGELFF. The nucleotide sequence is TGCAGCGCGCTAGCGGGAGGCACCGGGGAGCTGTTTTTT.